Included here is one T cell receptor (beta chain) sequence, with context. Its antigen remains unidentified. The input lacks base qualities; no much larger clone sits a single base away. The immunoSEQ Assay, a bias-controlled multiplex PCR, was used to amplify TCRbeta CDR3 regions from genomic DNA. From the authors' description of their analysis: Nucleated cell counts per sample were estimated from amplification of reference gene primers within the assay. Sequence reads were collapsed and filtered to measure the absolute abundance of every unique TCRbeta CDR3 rearrangement. For each sample, productive Simpson clonality was calculated by taking the square root of Simpson's diversity index across productive rearrangements. Not all clones reach the TCRdb copy of this immuneACCESS table, which keeps in-frame sequences only. Checked studies attribute under half of the gap to unresolved V genes and leave the rest unexplained. V, J and clone size are those of that table, while D and trimming were read from the DNA. This sample gives about 200,000 clones in total; about four fifths of them show up just once. The ten most abundant clones make up around 8.9% of the sample.

This sample is part of a study of blood T cell repertoires in COVID-19 (dated by TCRdb to about 2020). For the study in its entirety: Collaborator samples came from the United States, Italy and Spain and covered acute and convalescent phases of COVID-19. The material from the prospective study consisted of cDNA or gDNA derived from T cells, B-cell-depleted T cells, or PBMCs. Deeply sampled blood TCRbeta repertoires from subjects exposed to, actively infected with, or recovered from COVID-19 were included in the dataset. The repertoires were made available in a free public database intended to serve as a resource for research on the immune response to SARS-CoV-2. Samples came from the ongoing ImmuneRACE study (first 160 participants) plus 1,254 subjects from 6 global collaborators. The sample metadata nearly always contained a de-identified subject ID, COVID-19 status, age in years and sex. HLA class I and class II types, where available, came from metadata supplied by the sample provider rather than from assay-based typing. Study-level results and caveats: The quantity of clinical and demographic metadata differed by source and by participant and was supplied without curation.

Participants in the prospective study were aged about 18 to 95 years, lived in approximately 26 United States geographic areas, and enrolled through a virtual design. Cohort assignment in the prospective study relied on participant-reported clinical history from a screening survey and a study questionnaire. In the prospective study, whole blood, serum and a nasopharyngeal or oropharyngeal swab were collected from each participant by mobile phlebotomists. Prospective study participants could optionally give additional blood draws and questionnaires over an approximately two-month period. Before DNA extraction, blood samples from the prospective study were shipped at room temperature or frozen. CDR1 LGHNA and CDR2 YNFKEQ are derived from the germline V gene. Including the terminal cysteine and phenylalanine, the CDR3 comprises 15 residues. The CDR3 DNA has 45 bases and is translated from base 1. V has 2 bases trimmed and J has 4 bases trimmed; junction bases matching no gene number 3.

The rearranged segments are TRBV4-2 and TRBJ2-3, with 10 bases matching TRBD2. The sequence was collected from a woman aged 45 to 65 with acute COVID-19. Sequenced input: PBMCs or T cells enriched from blood (not recorded which). The sequenced DNA: TGTGCCAGCAGCCAACCCGGACTAGCGGCAGATACGCAGTATTTT. The resulting protein is CASSQPGLAADTQYF.